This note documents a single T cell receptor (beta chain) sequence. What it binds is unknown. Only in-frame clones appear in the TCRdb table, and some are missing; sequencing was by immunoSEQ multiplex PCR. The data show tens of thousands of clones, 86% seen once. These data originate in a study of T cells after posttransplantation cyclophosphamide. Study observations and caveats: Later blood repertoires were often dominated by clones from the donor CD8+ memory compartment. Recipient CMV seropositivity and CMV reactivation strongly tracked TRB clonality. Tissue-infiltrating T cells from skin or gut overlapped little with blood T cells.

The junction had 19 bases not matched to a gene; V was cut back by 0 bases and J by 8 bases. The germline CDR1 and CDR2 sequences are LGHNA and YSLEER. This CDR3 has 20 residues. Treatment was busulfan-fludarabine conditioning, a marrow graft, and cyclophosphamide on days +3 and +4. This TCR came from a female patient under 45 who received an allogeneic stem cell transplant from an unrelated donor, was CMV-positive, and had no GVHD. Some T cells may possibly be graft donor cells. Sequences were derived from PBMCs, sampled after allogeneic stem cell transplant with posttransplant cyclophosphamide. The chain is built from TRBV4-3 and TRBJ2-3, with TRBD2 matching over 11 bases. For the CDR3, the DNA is TGCGCCAGCAGCCAAGATACCCCCGAAGAAGTAGCGGGGGGGCTCGTTACGCAGTATTTT. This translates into CASSQDTPEEVAGGLVTQYF.